Listed here are 30 T cell receptor beta chains from one sample, sequenced in a study of Ad26.COV2.S vaccination and SARS-CoV-2 variants. Treatment denoted: 15 to 20 received Ad26.COV2.S at low or high dose, single or two shots; about five received placebo; per-sample allocation not given. Each sample was drawn 63 days after the first injection (of vaccine or placebo). Clones were read by immunoSEQ multiplex PCR, and TCRdb kept only the in-frame ones, dropping some. The sample lists just over 350,000 clones, approximately 81% seen once, with roughly 3.3% in the top ten. The sample here was peripheral blood, taken in a trial of Ad26.COV2.S vaccine versus placebo. Receptor source: a person aged 18 to 59 who received the Ad26.COV2.S COVID-19 vaccine or a placebo.

The CDR3 loop reads CSASNPNQETQYF. The CDR3 bases are TGCAGTGCTAGTAACCCGAATCAAGAGACCCAGTACTTC. The rearrangement joins TRBV20-1 to TRBJ2-5, with D unclear. Germline assignment: CDR1 DFQATT and CDR2 SNEGSKA (reference sequence). The length of the CDR3 is 13 residues. V was cut by 3 bases and J by 2 bases, with 10 bases left in between.

The CDR3 loop is CASSQGLSGQPYNEQFF. The CDR3 DNA follows: TGCGCCAGCAGCCAGGGATTAAGCGGGCAGCCCTACAATGAGCAGTTCTTC. The chain joins TRBV4-1 to TRBJ2-1; tentative D call: TRBD2 (6 bases). This CDR3 is 17 amino acids long. Germline V gives CDR1 MGHRA, CDR2 YSYEKL. V was shortened by 3 bases and J by 2 bases, with 17 bases between the two germline ends.

V is TRBV6-2 or TRBV6-3 and J is TRBJ2-7; 7 bases agree with TRBD1. Looked up from germline, CDR1 is MNHEY and CDR2 is SVGEGT. The CDR3 is 16 amino acids. V lost 2 bases to trimming and J lost 3 bases; unmatched junction nucleotides: 10. The CDR3 reads CASSYIALQGSYEQYF. The CDR3, as DNA: TGTGCCAGCAGTTACATTGCTTTACAGGGGAGCTACGAGCAGTACTTC.

The chain uses TRBV5-1 and TRBJ2-1; tentatively, D is TRBD1 or TRBD2 (5 bases each). The CDR3 contains 14 residues. Germline assignment: CDR1 SGHRS and CDR2 YFSETQ. Trimming stripped 4 bases from V and 8 bases from J, with 16 bases between. CDR3 sequence reads: CASSLGDVRDEQFF. The CDR3 DNA reads TGCGCCAGCAGCCTGGGGGACGTGCGCGATGAGCAGTTCTTC.

This chain uses TRBV2 with TRBJ2-5; D remains ambiguous. The germline CDR1 and CDR2 sequences are SNHLY and FYNNEI. The CDR3 has 15 amino acids. V shed 5 bases and J shed 3 bases, with 16 bases lying between them. The CDR3 region is CASSSRPELKETQYF. CDR3 coding DNA: TGTGCCAGCAGTTCGCGCCCCGAACTGAAAGAGACCCAGTACTTC. The full variable domain, in which reference TRBV2 and TRBJ2-5 provide the parts outside the CDR3, is EPEVTQTPSHQVTQMGQEVILRCVPISNHLYFYWYRQILGQKVEFLVSFYNNEISEKSEIFDDQFSVERPDGSNFTLKIRSTKLEDSAMYFCASSSRPELKETQYFGPGTRLLVL.

The V call is TRBV5-1, the J call TRBJ2-7, with D possibly being TRBD1 (6 bases). The CDR3 loop spans 14 amino acids. The germline gives CDR1 SGHRS, CDR2 YFSETQ. V lost 0 bases to trimming and J lost 3 bases, with 10 bases between them. In DNA, the CDR3 is TGCGCCAGCAGCTTGGGGACAGAAAACTACGAGCAGTACTTC. Amino acids: CASSLGTENYEQYF.

V usage is TRBV6-5 and J usage is TRBJ1-1, with D perhaps matching TRBD1 (5 bases). Deletions cut 2 bases from V and 5 bases from J, with 18 bases between. CDR1 and CDR2 (germline): MNHEY, SVGAGI. The CDR3 consists of 16 residues. The DNA of the CDR3 is TGTGCCAGCAGTTACCGGGGCTCATCTATGGGGACTGAAGCTTTCTTT. It is translated as CASSYRGSSMGTEAFF.

The chain combines TRBV27 with TRBJ1-2; 9 nucleotides align to TRBD1. Trimming took 8 bases from V and 4 from J; bases not matched to a gene: 5. Germline CDR1 reads MNHEY; CDR2 reads SMNVEV (reference sequence). CDR3 length equals 13 residues. DNA of the CDR3: TGTGCCAGCTCGGGACAGGGTAGCTATGGCTACACCTTC. Translated, it gives CASSGQGSYGYTF.

The gene calls are TRBV5-6 and TRBJ2-5; TRBD1 agrees at 8 bases. J lost 0 bases, V lost 4 bases, and 5 bases had no gene match. This CDR3 has 15 amino acids. CDR1 and CDR2 (germline): SGHDT, YYEEEE. CDR3 DNA: TGTGCCAGCAGCATGGGACAGGCGTACCAAGAGACCCAGTACTTC. Amino acid sequence: CASSMGQAYQETQYF.

V and J are TRBV4-3 and TRBJ1-5; 8 bases align to TRBD1. CDR3 size: 15 residues. Trimming cost V 3 bases and J 1 base; bases outside gene matches: 2. The germline gives CDR1 LGHNA, CDR2 YSLEER. The CDR3 DNA sequence: TGCGCCAGCAGCCAGGACAGGGCCAGCAATCAGCCCCAGCATTTT. Protein product: CASSQDRASNQPQHF.

The genes are TRBV5-1 and TRBJ2-3, with 11 bases fitting TRBD2. The CDR3 covers 16 residues. Trimming took 0 bases from V and 3 from J; bases not matched to a gene: 3. Per the germline V gene, CDR1 is SGHRS and CDR2 is YFSETQ. Here the CDR3 DNA reads TGCGCCAGCAGCTTGGGACTAGCGGGACCTACAGATACGCAGTATTTT. Its translation is CASSLGLAGPTDTQYF.

The rearrangement joins TRBV28 to TRBJ2-1; 11 positions match TRBD2. The V and J ends lost 5 bases and 4 bases, in that order; junction bases with no gene match: 16. The CDR3 has 19 amino acids. Germline-derived CDR1 and CDR2 are MDHEN and SYDVKM. This CDR3 is CASSANGGLLAGGYNEQFF. The CDR3 coding sequence is TGTGCCAGCAGTGCCAATGGTGGCCTTTTAGCGGGAGGGTACAATGAGCAGTTCTTC.

This chain uses TRBV11-2 with TRBJ1-4; 7 bases match TRBD1. Trimming at V came to 1 base and at J to 5 bases, leaving 7 bases not matched to a gene. CDR3 size: 16 residues. The germline gives CDR1 SGHAT, CDR2 FQNNGV. Here the CDR3 reads CASSLGSGQLNEKLFF. The CDR3 DNA follows: TGTGCCAGCAGCTTAGGCTCGGGACAGCTAAATGAAAAACTGTTTTTT.

This chain links TRBV7-8 with TRBJ2-2, with a tentative D call TRBD2 (5 bases). The CDR3 has 16 residues. V was pared by 1 base and J by 7 bases, with 16 bases between. Germline loops: CDR1 SGHVS, CDR2 FQNEAQ. The CDR3 spells CASSLEVGAWDGELFF. CDR3 sequence (DNA): TGTGCCAGCAGCTTAGAAGTGGGAGCGTGGGACGGGGAGCTGTTTTTT.

The DNA for the CDR3 is TGTGCCTGGGGGGACAGCAGCTACGAGCAGTACTTC. Residues: CAWGDSSYEQYF. The J gene is TRBJ2-7, the V gene TRBV30; 7 bases line up with TRBD1. V shed 5 bases, J shed 3 bases, and the junction held 4 bases outside the gene matches. This CDR3 has 12 residues. Germline V CDR1 and CDR2: GTSNPN, SVGIG (reference sequence).

The rearrangement joins TRBV6-6 to TRBJ2-7; 8 nucleotides align to TRBD2. Looked up from germline, CDR1 is MNHNY and CDR2 is SVGAGI (reference sequence). The V segment lost 6 bases and the J segment 9 bases; nucleotides outside the gene matches: 13. CDR3 size: 14 residues. This CDR3 reads CASSHEASGPRQYF. Written as DNA, the CDR3 is TGTGCCAGCAGCCACGAGGCTAGCGGGCCGAGGCAGTACTTC.

The table lists this clone with a count of one. The chain recombines TRBV11-2 with TRBJ2-5; a weak D match, TRBD2 (6 bases). Looked up from germline, CDR1 is SGHAT and CDR2 is FQNNGV. This CDR3 has 15 amino acids. Trimming cost V 0 bases and J 6 bases, with 14 bases left between them. For the CDR3, the DNA is TGTGCCAGCAGCTTAGATCTCGAGACTAGGCAGACCCAGTACTTC. Translating it yields CASSLDLETRQTQYF.

This clone appeared a few times. This chain links TRBV9 with TRBJ2-6; D not certain. Trimming cost V 7 bases and J 0 bases, with 17 bases left between them. The length of the CDR3 is 17 residues. Per the germline V gene, CDR1 is SGDLS and CDR2 is YYNGEE. CDR3 in DNA: TGTGCCAGCGTAGGCCGGGCCGAGGTCTCTGGGGCCAACGTCCTGACTTTC. Its translation is CASVGRAEVSGANVLTF.

This clone was counted once. DNA for the CDR3: TGTGCCAGCTCACCACCGTCGGCAGGGGCCTATGGCTACACCTTC. This sequence encodes CASSPPSAGAYGYTF. The gene calls are TRBV18 and TRBJ1-2; tentatively, D is TRBD1 (6 bases). Germline V CDR1 and CDR2: KGHSH, LQKENI. Trimming removed 0 bases at V and 4 bases at J, with 12 bases between. This CDR3 spans 15 amino acids.

J is TRBJ2-7 and V is TRBV19, with 9 bases identical to TRBD1. This CDR3 is 12 amino acids long. V trimming: 6 bases; J trimming: 6 bases; junction bases outside the gene matches: 3. Germline CDR1 is LNHDA and CDR2 is SQIVND (reference sequence). CDR3 in amino acids: CASSDRGAEQYF. The CDR3 coding sequence is TGTGCCAGTAGCGACAGGGGGGCCGAGCAGTACTTC.

This clone was seen more than once but under ten times. The chain has TRBV5-8 and TRBJ2-3, with D maybe TRBD2 (5 bases). Germline lookup yields CDR1 SGHTS and CDR2 YDEGEE. V was pared by 0 bases and J by 1 base, with 9 bases between. The CDR3 covers 15 residues. The CDR3 DNA follows: TGTGCCAGCAGCTTGGAAGGCGGGCGCACAGATACGCAGTATTTT. It specifies CASSLEGGRTDTQYF.

V usage is TRBV5-1 and J usage is TRBJ2-7, with no clear D. Trimming removed 1 base at V and 1 base at J, with 12 bases between. The CDR3 runs to 15 residues. CDR1 is SGHRS and CDR2 is YFSETQ in the germline V gene. DNA of the CDR3: TGCGCCAGCAGCTTGTCTGGCCAACCTTCCTACGAGCAGTACTTC. Amino acid sequence: CASSLSGQPSYEQYF.

The V call is TRBV2, the J call TRBJ2-2; tentative D call: TRBD1 (6 bases). V shed 1 base and J shed 6 bases, with 12 bases lying between them. Per germline, CDR1 SNHLY and CDR2 FYNNEI. This CDR3 comprises 15 residues. The CDR3 loop is CASSEVQGQSGELFF. The CDR3 DNA reads TGTGCCAGCAGTGAAGTCCAGGGGCAGTCCGGGGAGCTGTTTTTT.

This sequence joins TRBV6-6 and TRBJ2-5, with D possibly matching TRBD2 (6 bases). Germline CDR1 and CDR2: MNHNY and SVGAGI (reference sequence). Trimming pared 6 bases from V and 4 bases from J, leaving 18 bases between. There are 15 residues in the CDR3. CDR3 sequence: CASRLTGTGGETQYF. CDR3 bases: TGTGCCAGCAGACTTACAGGAACCGGGGGAGAGACCCAGTACTTC.

V and J are TRBV4-1 and TRBJ2-3, with unresolved D. The CDR3 sequence is 17 residues long. V shed 0 bases and J shed 2 bases, with 15 bases lying between them. Germline values: CDR1 MGHRA, CDR2 YSYEKL. The CDR3 loop reads CASSQDVTHWATDTQYF. In DNA, the CDR3 is TGCGCCAGCAGCCAAGACGTCACTCACTGGGCCACAGATACGCAGTATTTT.

The chain recombines TRBV6-5 with TRBJ2-2; possibly TRBD1 or TRBD2 for D (5 bases each). The CDR3 runs 14 residues. CDR1 is MNHEY and CDR2 is SVGAGI in the germline V gene. The ends were cut back, 5 bases at V and 7 bases at J, with 14 bases in the middle. The CDR3 loop reads CASSPGAHGGELFF. CDR3 DNA: TGTGCCAGCAGTCCCGGGGCCCACGGCGGGGAGCTGTTTTTT.

The V call is TRBV28, the J call TRBJ2-7, with a possible D match to TRBD2 (6 bases). V lost 7 bases and J lost 7, with 17 bases in between. CDR3 length: 13 residues. Germline V CDR1 and CDR2: MDHEN, SYDVKM. This CDR3 is CASTTGTPMEQYF. The CDR3 nucleotides are TGTGCCAGCACTACCGGGACTCCAATGGAGCAGTACTTC.

For the CDR3, the DNA is TGTGCCAGTAGTCTCTTCGCGGGCACAGATACGCAGTATTTT. This codes for CASSLFAGTDTQYF. The chain combines TRBV19 with TRBJ2-3; D is undetermined. From germline, CDR1 is LNHDA and CDR2 SQIVND (reference sequence). Trimming took 5 bases from V and 1 from J, leaving 10 bases between them. The CDR3 contains 14 residues.

The V and J genes are TRBV2 and TRBJ1-6; possibly TRBD1 for D (6 bases). The germline CDR1 and CDR2 sequences are SNHLY and FYNNEI. Trimming cost V 6 bases and J 7 bases, with 10 bases left between them. The CDR3 totals 13 residues. The CDR3 protein is CASRETGNSPLHF. CDR3 in DNA: TGTGCCAGCAGGGAGACAGGAAATTCACCCCTCCACTTT. The whole variable domain, filled in from reference TRBV2 and TRBJ1-6, reads EPEVTQTPSHQVTQMGQEVILRCVPISNHLYFYWYRQILGQKVEFLVSFYNNEISEKSEIFDDQFSVERPDGSNFTLKIRSTKLEDSAMYFCASRETGNSPLHFGNGTRLTVT.

Of note for this clone: At one end the junction does not follow the germline gene, possibly because of a read error. Other DNA sequences in the sample encode the same CDR3. The chain employs TRBV11-3 and TRBJ2-2; D tentatively fits TRBD1 or TRBD2 (5 bases each). Germline V gene lookup returns CDR1 SGHNT and CDR2 YENEEA. The CDR3 is 13 residues long. The CDR3 bases are TGTGCCAGCAGCTCAGGGAACACCGGGGAGTTGTTTTTT. It codes for CASSSGNTGELFF.